The present entry profiles one T cell receptor (beta chain) with its context. Its antigen is unknown. This record belongs to a study of T cell responses to AZD1222 COVID-19 vaccine. Whole-study results and caveats: White British ancestry dominated among donors, who included more females, and clonal diversity was possibly underestimated. Researchers report vaccine-associated CD4 TCRs spanning spike, with dominance at 160-218 and 743-854.

The table came from immunoSEQ multiplex PCR; TCRdb's copy has only in-frame clones and leaves some out. Altogether roughly 77,000 clones are present, roughly 90% being singletons, with the ten largest covering roughly 5%. The V end lost 2 bases, the J end lost 10 bases, and 9 bases lay between the germline ends. Germline CDR1 reads MNHEY; CDR2 reads SVGAGI. The CDR3 runs to 12 residues. The specimen was peripheral blood, collected 28 days after the second AZD1222 dose. The chain combines TRBV6-5 with TRBJ2-1; no definite D call. The receptor was derived from an adult who received the AZD1222 COVID-19 vaccine. Written as DNA, the CDR3 is TGTGCCAGCAGTTACCCCACCGGGGAGCAGTTCTTC. It specifies CASSYPTGEQFF.